The 31 T cell receptor beta chains below come from one sample, sequenced in a study of cytomegalovirus exposure and HLA in healthy donors. Primers included in the PCR were 60 Vbeta and 13 Jbeta primers. TCRdb's copy holds only in-frame clones and misses some; the assay was immunoSEQ multiplex PCR. In the table there are under 300,000 clones, around 80% of which are singletons. Sequences were obtained from PBMCs. The receptors were gathered from a woman aged 55 to 70 in good health and CMV-seropositive.

This chain uses TRBV2 with TRBJ2-7, with a possible D match to TRBD2 (6 bases). The CDR3 covers 15 residues. Trimming left V 2 bases short and J 2 bases short, with 13 bases between. Germline V CDR1 and CDR2: SNHLY, FYNNEI. CDR3 sequence: CASSERGELPYEQYF. As DNA, the CDR3 is TGTGCCAGCAGTGAACGCGGGGAACTCCCCTACGAGCAGTACTTC.

The rearrangement joins TRBV13 to TRBJ2-7; 7 nucleotides match TRBD2. Germline CDR1 is PRHDT and CDR2 is FYEKMQ (reference sequence). The CDR3 is made up of 16 amino acids. V dropped 4 bases and J dropped 2; count of bases not matched to a gene: 11. CDR3 sequence: CASSSSSGSPTYEQYF. The DNA of the CDR3 is TGTGCCAGCAGCTCCTCTAGCGGCTCCCCCACCTACGAGCAGTACTTC.

The rearrangement links TRBV19 to TRBJ1-2; a weak D match, TRBD1 (5 bases). CDR1 and CDR2 (germline): LNHDA, SQIVND (reference sequence). The germline V and J ends were trimmed by 3 bases and 4 bases, with 15 bases remaining between them. This CDR3 is 15 amino acids long. In nucleotides, the CDR3 is TGTGCCAGTAGTATGGAGGGACGCAGCACCTATGGCTACACCTTC. Translating it yields CASSMEGRSTYGYTF.

This sequence joins TRBV14 and TRBJ2-7, with 10 bases matching TRBD1. Per the germline V gene, CDR1 is SGHDN and CDR2 is FVKESK. V shed 1 base and J 12 bases; nucleotides not matched to a gene: 6. CDR3 length: 13 amino acids. CDR3 sequence (DNA): TGTGCCAGCAGCCAAGGGACAGGGGGACATCCGTACTTC. This sequence encodes CASSQGTGGHPYF. The whole variable domain, remainder taken from reference TRBV14 and TRBJ2-7, is EAGVTQFPSHSVIEKGQTVTLRCDPISGHDNLYWYRRVMGKEIKFLLHFVKESKQDESGMPNNRFLAERTGGTYSTLKVQPAELEDSGVYFCASSQGTGGHPYFGPGTRLTVT.

As DNA, the CDR3 is TGTGCCAGCAGCCCTCTTGAGAACTATGGCTACACCTTC. Amino acid sequence: CASSPLENYGYTF. This chain joins TRBV11-2 and TRBJ1-2; D is uncertain. From germline, CDR1 is SGHAT and CDR2 FQNNGV. The CDR3 runs 13 residues. The ends were cut back, 5 bases at V and 2 bases at J, with 9 bases in the middle.

V gene TRBV5-6 combines with J gene TRBJ1-5; D possibly corresponds to TRBD1 (6 bases). Germline CDR1 and CDR2: SGHDT and YYEEEE. The CDR3 extends over 14 amino acids. V lost 2 bases, J lost 4 bases, and 10 bases lay in between. CDR3 sequence: CASSLQGRNQPQHF. The CDR3 DNA reads TGTGCCAGCAGCTTACAGGGTAGGAATCAGCCCCAGCATTTT.

J is TRBJ1-2 and V is TRBV6-1, with D possibly TRBD1 on 5 matching bases. Germline V lookup: CDR1 MNHNS, CDR2 SASEGT. V was cut by 3 bases and J by 3 bases, with 11 bases left in between. The CDR3 is 14 residues long. The CDR3: CASSDSRDYYGYTF. The CDR3 DNA follows: TGTGCCAGCAGTGATTCCCGGGACTACTATGGCTACACCTTC.

The rearrangement uses TRBV6-5 and TRBJ2-1; tentative D call: TRBD2 (5 bases). This CDR3 has 14 residues. V was clipped by 6 bases and J by 6 bases, with 15 bases between them. CDR1 is MNHEY and CDR2 is SVGAGI in the germline V gene. The CDR3 DNA is TGTGCCAGCAGCAGAGTTGGCGGAGGCAATGAGCAGTTCTTC. Amino acids: CASSRVGGGNEQFF.

The chain employs TRBV4-1 and TRBJ1-4, with D maybe TRBD1 (5 bases). Germline loops: CDR1 MGHRA, CDR2 YSYEKL. The V end was cut by 3 bases, the J end by 8 bases, with 22 bases between. This CDR3 is built from 17 residues. This chain's CDR3 is CASSHPLKRGGREKLFF. In DNA form, the CDR3 reads TGCGCCAGCAGCCACCCCTTAAAGCGGGGCGGTCGGGAAAAACTGTTTTTT.

This clone was recorded once. The chain is built from TRBV28 and TRBJ1-2; D perhaps matches TRBD1 (6 bases). The ends were cut back, 3 bases at V and 8 bases at J, with 19 bases in the middle. Germline-derived CDR1 and CDR2 are MDHEN and SYDVKM. The CDR3 contains 15 residues. Written as DNA, the CDR3 is TGTGCCAGCAGTTTCCCTGCTGGGGGCGCAAAGGGCTACACCTTC. Protein: CASSFPAGGAKGYTF.

This clone was observed a handful of times. This chain links TRBV5-1 with TRBJ2-7; 12 bases fit TRBD2. The ends lost 0 bases at V and 3 bases at J; junction bases unmatched: 7. The CDR3 is 17 amino acids. Germline V CDR1 and CDR2: SGHRS, YFSETQ. CDR3 protein: CASSLESSGRGNYEQYF. In DNA, the CDR3 is TGCGCCAGCAGCTTGGAATCTAGCGGGAGGGGGAACTACGAGCAGTACTTC.

This clone showed up just a few times. V and J are TRBV15 and TRBJ2-7; 7 bases are a match to TRBD2. With 4 bases clipped from V and 6 bases from J, the junction kept 3 bases outside the gene matches. Germline V gene data show CDR1 as LNHNV and CDR2 as YYDKDF (reference sequence). The CDR3 spans 12 residues. The CDR3, as DNA: TGTGCCACCAGCACTATAGCGGGCGAGCAGTACTTC. This codes for CATSTIAGEQYF.

The chain links TRBV28 to TRBJ2-6; 11 nucleotides agree with TRBD2. The CDR3 consists of 16 residues. The ends lost 10 bases at V and 0 bases at J; junction bases unmatched: 5. Germline V gene lookup returns CDR1 MDHEN and CDR2 SYDVKM. The CDR3 coding sequence is TGTGCCACCCGACTAGCGGGGATCTCTGGGGCCAACGTCCTGACTTTC. This translates into CATRLAGISGANVLTF.

This clone was observed once. The CDR3 sequence: CASSLITGGKGYEQYF. The DNA of the CDR3 is TGTGCCAGCAGCTTGATAACAGGGGGCAAAGGCTACGAGCAGTACTTC. V usage is TRBV7-9 and J usage is TRBJ2-7; TRBD1 aligns across 9 bases. This CDR3 spans 16 amino acids. V lost 3 bases to trimming and J lost 3 bases; unmatched junction nucleotides: 9. Per the germline V gene, CDR1 is SEHNR and CDR2 is FQNEAQ (reference sequence).

The chain combines TRBV27 with TRBJ1-6; TRBD1 agrees at 7 bases. The germline V gene has CDR1 MNHEY and CDR2 SMNVEV (reference sequence). V was clipped by 1 base and J by 11 bases; unmatched bases: 17. This CDR3 is 18 amino acids long. CDR3 protein: CASSLYFRQGADLTPLHF. The CDR3 nucleotides are TGTGCCAGCAGTTTATATTTTCGACAGGGCGCCGATTTGACACCCCTCCACTTT.

The genes are TRBV2 and TRBJ2-5; 14 bases align to TRBD2. The CDR3 is 15 residues long. The V gene end was trimmed by 7 bases and the J gene end by 2 bases; junction bases not matched to a gene: 3. The germline gives CDR1 SNHLY, CDR2 FYNNEI. CDR3 amino acids: CASTGTSGRQETQYF. CDR3 nucleotides: TGTGCCAGCACCGGGACTAGCGGGAGACAAGAGACCCAGTACTTC.

As for this clone: Its ends do not fully match the called genes, so a read error is possible. The CDR3 DNA reads as TGTGCCAGCAGTGACTCGGGGACAGGGCGCTATGGCTACACCTTC. This gives the protein CASSDSGTGRYGYTF. The rearrangement joins TRBV6-5 to TRBJ1-2, with 9 bases matching TRBD1. This CDR3 has 15 amino acids. Germline-derived CDR1 and CDR2 are MNHEY and SVGAGI.

V is TRBV19 and J is TRBJ1-2; D is unclear. With 5 bases removed from V and 1 base from J, the gap between germline ends came to 17 bases. From germline, CDR1 is LNHDA and CDR2 SQIVND (reference sequence). CDR3 size: 16 residues. The CDR3 DNA sequence: TGTGCCAGTAGTCCAACCACGGAGTCCCGTAACTATGGCTACACCTTC. Amino acid sequence: CASSPTTESRNYGYTF.

The chain has TRBV5-4 and TRBJ2-1, with 16 nucleotides matching TRBD2. From germline, CDR1 is SGHNT and CDR2 YYREEE (reference sequence). The CDR3 loop spans 17 amino acids. The V gene end was trimmed by 3 bases and the J gene end by 5 bases; junction bases not matched to a gene: 5. As DNA, the CDR3 is TGTGCCAGCAGCTACCCGGGACTAGCGGGAGGGAACAATGAGCAGTTCTTC. Amino acid sequence: CASSYPGLAGGNNEQFF.

This clone was picked up a small number of times. This chain connects TRBV28 to TRBJ2-7, with TRBD1 identical over 9 bases. V was pared by 8 bases and J by 4 bases, with 12 bases of the junction left unmatched. The CDR3 spans 15 residues. Germline V gives CDR1 MDHEN, CDR2 SYDVKM. The CDR3 here is CASQSHGTGYYEQYF. The CDR3 DNA sequence: TGTGCCAGCCAATCTCACGGGACAGGGTATTACGAGCAGTACTTC.

This chain joins TRBV5-4 and TRBJ1-2, with a weak D call TRBD1 (5 bases). The germline CDR1 and CDR2 sequences are SGHNT and YYREEE (reference sequence). This CDR3 spans 12 amino acids. V shed 0 bases and J shed 10 bases, with 10 bases lying between them. CDR3 protein: CASSLEQGDYTF. For the CDR3, the DNA is TGTGCCAGCAGCTTGGAGCAGGGCGACTACACCTTC.

The V and J genes are TRBV10-2 and TRBJ2-5, with D uncertain. The germline V and J ends were trimmed by 8 bases and 2 bases, with 9 bases remaining between them. CDR3 size: 12 residues. Germline values: CDR1 WSHSY, CDR2 SAAADI. In DNA, the CDR3 is TGCGCCAGCCGAGACGGGCAAGAGACCCAGTACTTC. Encoded protein: CASRDGQETQYF.

The V gene is TRBV5-1, the J gene TRBJ2-3, with D uncertain. CDR1 and CDR2 from the germline V gene are SGHRS and YFSETQ. The CDR3 spans 14 residues. The ends were cut back, 0 bases at V and 1 base at J, with 6 bases in the middle. CDR3 sequence (DNA): TGCGCCAGCAGCTTGGTGGCAGGCACAGATACGCAGTATTTT. It codes for CASSLVAGTDTQYF.

The V call is TRBV27, the J call TRBJ2-3; maybe TRBD2 (6 bases). Germline CDR1 reads MNHEY; CDR2 reads SMNVEV (reference sequence). The CDR3 runs 14 residues. Trimming took off 6 bases at V and 4 bases at J, with 14 bases between the two ends. The CDR3 nucleotides read TGTGCCAGCAGCCCTGGTAGCGGCCCAGATACGCAGTATTTT. Its protein is CASSPGSGPDTQYF.

The V and J genes are TRBV2 and TRBJ2-3; the match to TRBD1 covers 8 bases. Looked up from germline, CDR1 is SNHLY and CDR2 is FYNNEI. The CDR3 runs to 14 residues. CDR3 loop: CQSLSSDRGNTQYF. The CDR3 bases are TGTCAAAGCCTATCATCTGACAGGGGTAATACGCAGTATTTT.

The J gene is TRBJ2-2, the V gene TRBV5-1, with TRBD1 matching over 7 bases. Germline V gives CDR1 SGHRS, CDR2 YFSETQ. V lost 9 bases and J lost 7; bases outside the gene matches: 21. The CDR3 totals 17 residues. CDR3 DNA: TGCGCCACAACGCTCAGCTCGACAGGGCAGTTTCGCGGGGAGCTGTTTTTT. Residues: CATTLSSTGQFRGELFF.

This chain connects TRBV5-4 to TRBJ2-1; 12 nucleotides align to TRBD2. Trimming removed 6 bases from V and 8 bases from J; junction bases left unmatched: 6. This CDR3 is 14 amino acids long. The germline CDR1 and CDR2 sequences are SGHNT and YYREEE (reference sequence). The chain's CDR3 is CASTRLAGDHEQFF. The CDR3 DNA is TGTGCCAGCACCAGACTAGCGGGAGACCATGAGCAGTTCTTC.

The gene calls are TRBV5-1 and TRBJ2-7; 16 nucleotides agree with TRBD2. This CDR3 is 17 amino acids long. Germline V CDR1 and CDR2: SGHRS, YFSETQ. The V and J ends lost 4 bases and 3 bases, in that order; junction bases with no gene match: 7. CDR3 loop: CASSRGLAGGLNYEQYF. Written as DNA, the CDR3 is TGCGCCAGCAGCCGGGGACTAGCGGGAGGGTTAAACTACGAGCAGTACTTC. The whole variable domain, filled in from reference TRBV5-1 and TRBJ2-7, reads KAGVTQTPRYLIKTRGQQVTLSCSPISGHRSVSWYQQTPGQGLQFLFEYFSETQRNKGNFPGRFSGRQFSNSRSEMNVSTLELGDSALYLCASSRGLAGGLNYEQYFGPGTRLTVT.

The rearrangement joins TRBV9 to TRBJ1-5; D unclear. V was cut by 2 bases and J by 4 bases, with 10 bases left in between. Germline V gene sequence: CDR1 SGDLS, CDR2 YYNGEE. This CDR3 contains 14 residues. In DNA, the CDR3 is TGTGCCAGCAGCGTTTCAGGAAATAATCAGCCCCAGCATTTT. Translated: CASSVSGNNQPQHF.

This sequence joins TRBV10-3 and TRBJ1-2, with 7 bases aligning to TRBD1. From germline, CDR1 is ENHRY and CDR2 SYGVKD. The CDR3 extends over 14 amino acids. V gave up 6 bases and J gave up 2 bases; unmatched junction bases: 6. CDR3 sequence (DNA): TGTGCCATCAGCCGTACAGGGGACAACTATGGCTACACCTTC. It translates to CAISRTGDNYGYTF.

This clone was counted a single time. The V gene is TRBV4-2, the J gene TRBJ1-6; 8 bases are shared with TRBD1. Germline V gives CDR1 LGHNA, CDR2 YNFKEQ. With V trimmed by 1 base and J by 7 bases, 12 bases remained unmatched. This CDR3 spans 18 amino acids. CDR3 DNA sequence: TGTGCCAGCAGCCAAGTCCCACCATCTAACAGGGGGAATTCACCCCTCCACTTT. Translating gives CASSQVPPSNRGNSPLHF.